The 31 T cell receptor beta chains reported below all come from one sample, sequenced in a study of T cell repertoires in cytomegalovirus infection. One entry per CDR3 protein, called by TCRdb with MiXCR from the reads. The repertoire holds approximately 73,000 distinct CDR3 sequences, with 35% to 45% as singletons. These receptors are not linked to any known antigen. The sequencing here drew on CD8+ T cells from cultured PBMCs, taken from culture after CMV antigen stimulation. All receptors derive from a human donor in good health (CMV status not recorded). Some clones in this sample may be carry-over from other donors' samples.

This clonotype came up a few times. CDR3 sequence reads: CASSIDFGGGLYNEQFF. The CDR3, as DNA: TGTGCCAGTAGTATAGATTTCGGGGGGGGCCTTTACAATGAGCAGTTCTTC. J is TRBJ2-1 and V is TRBV19; 8 bases agree with TRBD2. V was clipped by 0 bases and J by 4 bases; unmatched bases: 8. This CDR3 is 17 amino acids long. The germline V gene encodes CDR1 LNHDA and CDR2 SQIVND (reference sequence).

This clonotype has more than one count but fewer than ten. An end of the junction does not agree with germline; a read error may underlie this. The chain's CDR3 is CASSLGNVPRTEAFF. CDR3 sequence (DNA): TGTGCCAGCAGTTTAGGTAATGTTCCGAGGACTGAAGCTTTCTTT. The chain couples TRBV7-8 to TRBJ1-1, with D unresolved. The CDR3 length is 15 residues. CDR1 is SGHVS, CDR2 FQNEAQ, per germline.

This clonotype showed up just a few times. The chain employs TRBV15 and TRBJ1-2; D uncertain. Germline V gene data show CDR1 as LNHNV and CDR2 as YYDKDF (reference sequence). The CDR3 consists of 17 residues. V was cut by 0 bases and J by 2 bases, with 16 bases left in between. CDR3 nucleotides: TGTGCCACCAGCAGAGATCTCGGTTCGGGCGCGAACTATGGCTACACCTTC. Its protein is CATSRDLGSGANYGYTF.

The V call is TRBV7-9, the J call TRBJ1-2; no definite D call. Germline CDR1 and CDR2: SEHNR and FQNEAQ (reference sequence). Between the trimmed V and J ends, which lost 8 bases and 1 base, there was a span of 2 bases. The CDR3 consists of 10 residues. CDR3 loop: CASDNYGYTF. In DNA, the CDR3 is TGTGCCAGCGATAACTATGGCTACACCTTC.

This clonotype was counted at least ten times. The chain links TRBV7-8 to TRBJ1-2; no clear D. Deletions cut 1 base from V and 5 bases from J, with 14 bases between. This CDR3 has 15 residues. The germline V gene encodes CDR1 SGHVS and CDR2 FQNEAQ. The CDR3: CASSLGVAGTYGYTF. CDR3 sequence (DNA): TGTGCCAGCAGCTTAGGGGTGGCAGGAACGTATGGCTACACCTTC.

This clonotype was counted ten times or more. The chain uses TRBV5-7 and TRBJ2-3, with D tentatively TRBD1 (6 bases). TRBV5-7 is an open reading frame whose function is uncertain. There are 15 residues in the CDR3. The V end was cut by 4 bases, the J end by 8 bases, with 20 bases between. The CDR3 DNA is TGTGCCAGCAGCCCCCTCTACAGGGAAAGATGTACGCAGTATTTT. Residues: CASSPLYRERCTQYF.

This clonotype showed up many times. The chain is built from TRBV15 and TRBJ1-1; 7 nucleotides align to TRBD1. CDR1 and CDR2 (germline): LNHNV, YYDKDF (reference sequence). The CDR3 runs 16 residues. V lost 2 bases and J lost 6; bases outside the gene matches: 12. CDR3 bases: TGTGCCACCAGCAGATCGTCCCTGGGACAGACGCCTGAAGCTTTCTTT. It is translated as CATSRSSLGQTPEAFF.

V gene TRBV19 combines with J gene TRBJ1-1, with 7 bases matching TRBD1. Germline CDR1 LNHDA, CDR2 SQIVND (reference sequence). This CDR3 is built from 14 residues. V lost 7 bases and J lost 2; bases outside the gene matches: 7. The CDR3 spells CASTNRGINTEAFF. DNA for the CDR3: TGTGCCAGTACAAACAGGGGAATTAACACTGAAGCTTTCTTT.

The rearrangement joins TRBV6-1 to TRBJ1-4; no clear D gene. CDR3 length equals 12 residues. Germline values: CDR1 MNHNS, CDR2 SASEGT. The V and J ends lost 3 bases and 8 bases respectively, with 7 bases between them. The CDR3 DNA follows: TGTGCCAGCAGTGACCCGGGGGAAAAACTGTTTTTT. This gives the protein CASSDPGEKLFF.

The V gene is TRBV6-2 or TRBV6-3, the J gene TRBJ2-7; tentatively, D is TRBD1 (6 bases). Between the trimmed V and J ends, which lost 6 bases and 5 bases, there was a span of 17 bases. The CDR3 is made up of 14 amino acids. Germline V gives CDR1 MNHEY, CDR2 SVGEGT. The CDR3 reads CASSYVGAANEQYF. CDR3 DNA: TGTGCCAGCAGCTACGTGGGGGCGGCAAACGAGCAGTACTTC.

The chain combines TRBV5-4 with TRBJ2-1; a possible D gene is TRBD2 (7 bases). Trimming left V 4 bases short and J 2 bases short, with 19 bases between. Germline V gene data show CDR1 as SGHNT and CDR2 as YYREEE (reference sequence). The CDR3 sequence is 17 residues long. CDR3 bases: TGTGCCAGCAGCGGAAGAGGGGGGGTCCTGGCCTACAATGAGCAGTTCTTC. It specifies CASSGRGGVLAYNEQFF.

This chain joins TRBV4-1 and TRBJ2-5; the D gene is possibly TRBD1 (5 bases). The CDR3 spans 15 residues. In germline, CDR1 is MGHRA, CDR2 YSYEKL. Between the trimmed V and J ends, which lost 4 bases and 5 bases, there was a span of 17 bases. Written as DNA, the CDR3 is TGCGCCAGCAGCCCCTCTCAAGGGGTAGGGGAGACCCAGTACTTC. Translating gives CASSPSQGVGETQYF.

The rearrangement uses TRBV29-1 and TRBJ2-1, with 14 bases identical to TRBD2. There are 16 residues in the CDR3. Germline values: CDR1 SQVTM, CDR2 ANQGSEA. The junction had 7 bases not matched to a gene; V was cut back by 3 bases and J by 6 bases. The CDR3 loop reads CSVDDPGTSGGNEQFF. For the CDR3, the DNA is TGCAGCGTTGATGACCCCGGGACTAGCGGGGGCAATGAGCAGTTCTTC.

The chain carries TRBV20-1 and TRBJ1-2; 8 bases fit TRBD1. V trimming: 4 bases; J trimming: 2 bases; junction bases outside the gene matches: 3. There are 13 residues in the CDR3. CDR1 is DFQATT and CDR2 is SNEGSKA in the germline V gene (reference sequence). CDR3 amino acids: CSAIAGGNYGYTF. CDR3 DNA: TGCAGTGCTATTGCAGGGGGCAACTATGGCTACACCTTC.

This clonotype was seen a few times. The chain combines TRBV2 with TRBJ2-5; possible D gene TRBD1, 5 bases. From germline, CDR1 is SNHLY and CDR2 FYNNEI. CDR3 length: 16 amino acids. Trimming left V 3 bases short and J 2 bases short, with 16 bases between. The CDR3 sequence: CASSEKAGYMQETQYF. DNA of the CDR3: TGTGCCAGCAGTGAGAAGGCAGGGTACATGCAAGAGACCCAGTACTTC.

The chain carries TRBV28 and TRBJ2-4; the match to TRBD1 covers 10 bases. Germline CDR1 MDHEN, CDR2 SYDVKM. With V trimmed by 3 bases and J by 6 bases, 2 bases remained unmatched. This CDR3 has 14 amino acids. The CDR3 coding sequence is TGTGCCAGCAGTTTGGGACAGGGGAGAAACATTCAGTACTTC. Its translation is CASSLGQGRNIQYF.

This clonotype was found a few times. The rearrangement uses TRBV11-2 and TRBJ1-2; unclear D gene. The CDR3 sequence is 14 residues long. Trimming left V 5 bases short and J 4 bases short, with 14 bases between. Germline CDR1 is SGHAT and CDR2 is FQNNGV. The CDR3 reads CASSPDPGRYGYTF. CDR3 nucleotides: TGTGCCAGCAGCCCCGACCCTGGTCGCTATGGCTACACCTTC.

The CDR3 DNA sequence: TGTGCCAGCAGTCTGGGTCTCGGGACAGAGAACACCGGGGAGCTGTTTTTT. Its protein is CASSLGLGTENTGELFF. The chain combines TRBV6-2 or TRBV6-3 with TRBJ2-2, with 7 bases aligning to TRBD1. V was clipped by 5 bases and J by 1 base; unmatched bases: 10. CDR1 and CDR2 (germline): MNHEY, SVGEGT. The CDR3 is made up of 17 amino acids.

This clonotype has a handful of counts. The chain couples TRBV28 to TRBJ1-1; the D is unclear. Trimming took off 1 base at V and 4 bases at J, with 10 bases between the two ends. The CDR3 contains 14 residues. Germline CDR1 MDHEN, CDR2 SYDVKM. This CDR3 reads CASSLLGRTTEAFF. The CDR3 DNA sequence: TGTGCCAGCAGTTTATTGGGCCGCACCACTGAAGCTTTCTTT.

The chain carries TRBV20-1 and TRBJ1-2; D remains unclear. The V end lost 2 bases, the J end lost 2 bases, and 6 bases lay between the germline ends. CDR1 and CDR2 (germline): DFQATT, SNEGSKA (reference sequence). This CDR3 has 12 residues. CDR3 region: CSARWENYGYTF. DNA for the CDR3: TGCAGTGCTAGATGGGAGAACTATGGCTACACCTTC.

On this clonotype itself: One end of the junction varies from germline; a read error may be responsible. This chain connects TRBV7-7 to TRBJ1-6; TRBD1 might be the D (5 bases). This CDR3 spans 16 amino acids. CDR1 and CDR2 from the germline V gene are SSHAT and FNYEAQ (reference sequence). Here the CDR3 reads CASSLAPREGNSPLHF. CDR3 coding DNA: TGTGCTAGCAGCTTAGCCCCCAGGGAAGGAAATTCACCCCTCCACTTT.

This rearrangement joins TRBV12-3 or TRBV12-4 to TRBJ2-1; D not resolved. The CDR3 is made up of 16 amino acids. V lost 1 base and J lost 6, with 16 bases in between. The CDR3 region is CASSLDGLLSGNEQFF. CDR3 DNA: TGTGCCAGCAGTTTAGATGGGCTGTTGTCTGGCAATGAGCAGTTCTTC.

This clonotype was counted between two and nine times. V gene TRBV10-3 combines with J gene TRBJ1-5; D may be TRBD1 (5 bases). Germline V lookup: CDR1 ENHRY, CDR2 SYGVKD. V dropped 2 bases and J dropped 2 bases, with 13 bases sitting between them. This CDR3 has 16 residues. This chain's CDR3 is CAISEPTGTRNQPQHF. The CDR3 DNA follows: TGTGCCATCAGTGAGCCTACCGGGACCCGCAATCAGCCCCAGCATTTT.

The chain links TRBV6-8 to TRBJ1-6, with unresolved D. Trimming took 6 bases from V and 8 from J, leaving 14 bases between them. Per the germline V gene, CDR1 is MNHGY and CDR2 is SAAAGT. This CDR3 comprises 14 residues. The chain's CDR3 is CASRPDPRDSPLHF. The CDR3 region has the DNA TGTGCCAGCAGACCCGACCCCCGGGATTCACCCCTCCACTTT.

A few counts support this clonotype. This sequence joins TRBV15 and TRBJ1-2; D is uncertain. This CDR3 is built from 15 residues. The V gene lost 0 bases and the J gene lost 6 bases, with 14 bases spanning the gap. The germline gives CDR1 LNHNV, CDR2 YYDKDF (reference sequence). CDR3 loop: CATSRDGLGIDGYTF. In DNA form, the CDR3 reads TGTGCCACCAGCAGAGATGGATTGGGGATCGATGGCTACACCTTC.

The CDR3 nucleotides are TGCGCCAGCAGCCAAGTCAGGGTCGCCGGGGAGCTGTTTTTT. It codes for CASSQVRVAGELFF. This sequence joins TRBV4-1 and TRBJ2-2; tentatively, D is TRBD1 (5 bases). The V and J ends lost 1 base and 6 bases respectively, with 9 bases between them. This CDR3 is built from 14 residues. The germline CDR1 and CDR2 sequences are MGHRA and YSYEKL.

This clonotype was recorded a few times. The V gene is TRBV27, the J gene TRBJ1-5, with 11 positions matching TRBD1. V lost 5 bases and J lost 6; bases outside the gene matches: 3. Germline assignment: CDR1 MNHEY and CDR2 SMNVEV (reference sequence). CDR3 length: 14 amino acids. As DNA, the CDR3 is TGTGCCAGCAGTCTCGGGACAGGGGGTCAGCCCCAGCATTTT. Translated: CASSLGTGGQPQHF.

The gene calls are TRBV12-3 or TRBV12-4 and TRBJ2-3; TRBD1 aligns across 7 bases. The CDR3 runs to 15 residues. The junction had 11 bases not matched to a gene; V was cut back by 8 bases and J by 3 bases. CDR3 in DNA: TGTGCCAGCGGCTGGGGCCAGGGGGTAACAGATACGCAGTATTTT. Translated, it gives CASGWGQGVTDTQYF.

In this sample, this clonotype turned up a few times. The CDR3 DNA follows: TGTGCCAGCAGTGGGGGGGGTGAAAGCTCACCCCTCCACTTT. Translating it yields CASSGGGESSPLHF. The chain joins TRBV25-1 to TRBJ1-6; a weak D match, TRBD1 (5 bases). CDR1 and CDR2 from the germline V gene are MGHDK and SYGVNS. The V end lost 4 bases, the J end lost 10 bases, and 14 bases lay between the germline ends. The CDR3 extends over 14 amino acids.

This clonotype turned up a few times. This chain joins TRBV29-1 and TRBJ2-7, with TRBD2 matching 11 bases. The CDR3 covers 14 residues. V lost 2 bases, J lost 3 bases, and 3 bases stayed unmatched. The V gene's germline CDR1 is SQVTM and CDR2 ANQGSEA. The CDR3 reads CSVERLAGNYEQYF. The DNA of the CDR3 is TGCAGCGTTGAAAGACTAGCGGGGAACTACGAGCAGTACTTC.

This chain connects TRBV7-9 to TRBJ2-7; D unclear. Germline lookup yields CDR1 SEHNR and CDR2 FQNEAQ (reference sequence). This CDR3 is built from 16 residues. The V end was cut by 4 bases, the J end by 0 bases, with 16 bases between. CDR3 loop: CASSSPRAQSSYEQYF. The CDR3 nucleotides read TGTGCCAGCAGCTCCCCCCGGGCCCAAAGCTCCTACGAGCAGTACTTC.